The 21 T cell receptor beta chains listed next were all sequenced from one sample in a study of shared T cell receptors in the human thymus. Assay: immunoSEQ multiplex PCR; the TCRdb copy retains only in-frame clones and omits some. The table records some 400,000 clones, about 95% of them present only once. The specimen sequenced was thymocytes. The receptors stem from a human donor.

The gene calls are TRBV7-2 and TRBJ2-7; 14 positions match TRBD2. This CDR3 contains 18 residues. CDR1 is SGHTA, CDR2 FQGNSA, per germline. Unmatched junction bases numbered 5, after V lost 1 base and J lost 0 bases. The CDR3 region has the DNA TGTGCCAGCAGCTTAGAGGGGACTAGCGGGGGTTTCTCCTACGAGCAGTACTTC. It is translated as CASSLEGTSGGFSYEQYF.

V usage is TRBV19 and J usage is TRBJ1-5, with TRBD1 identical over 11 bases. The CDR3 loop spans 16 amino acids. CDR1 and CDR2 from the germline V gene are LNHDA and SQIVND (reference sequence). V was clipped by 2 bases and J by 6 bases; unmatched bases: 6. Here the CDR3 reads CASSIRGQGACQPQHF. In DNA form, the CDR3 reads TGTGCCAGTAGTATAAGAGGACAGGGGGCATGTCAGCCCCAGCATTTT.

This clone was recorded only once. The rearrangement links TRBV13 to TRBJ2-3; no definite D call. Trimming cost V 4 bases and J 2 bases, with 1 base left between them. The CDR3 contains 11 residues. Germline CDR1 and CDR2: PRHDT and FYEKMQ (reference sequence). DNA for the CDR3: TGTGCCAGCAGCTCCACAGATACGCAGTATTTT. Its translation: CASSSTDTQYF.

The chain carries TRBV5-1 and TRBJ2-3; D not resolved. Trimming shortened V by 0 bases and J by 2 bases, and 10 bases separated the two germline ends. This CDR3 spans 15 amino acids. Germline CDR1 is SGHRS and CDR2 is YFSETQ. The CDR3 here is CASSLVGNVTDTQYF. CDR3 coding DNA: TGCGCCAGCAGCTTGGTGGGGAACGTCACAGATACGCAGTATTTT.

In this sample, this clone turned up a few times. V and J are TRBV10-3 and TRBJ2-7; 11 positions agree with TRBD1. This CDR3 comprises 13 residues. CDR1 is ENHRY and CDR2 is SYGVKD in the germline V gene. V lost 6 bases and J lost 4; bases outside the gene matches: 2. CDR3 nucleotides: TGTGCCATCAGGGGGGACAGGGGGTACGAGCAGTACTTC. Amino acids: CAIRGDRGYEQYF.

The chain recombines TRBV6-5 with TRBJ2-1; TRBD2 might be the D (6 bases). The CDR3 consists of 15 residues. CDR1 MNHEY and CDR2 SVGAGI come from the germline V gene. The germline V and J ends were trimmed by 5 bases and 8 bases, with 19 bases remaining between them. CDR3 residues: CASSHETGVWYEQFF. CDR3 coding DNA: TGTGCCAGCAGTCACGAAACGGGAGTTTGGTATGAGCAGTTCTTC.

J is TRBJ1-2 and V is TRBV5-6, with TRBD1 identical over 8 bases. With V trimmed by 2 bases and J by 5 bases, 11 bases remained unmatched. The CDR3 runs to 16 residues. Germline lookup yields CDR1 SGHDT and CDR2 YYEEEE. The CDR3: CASSLRTGFLGYGYTF. The CDR3 DNA reads as TGTGCCAGCAGCTTAAGGACAGGGTTCCTGGGGTATGGCTACACCTTC.

The chain joins TRBV6-1 to TRBJ2-1, with D perhaps TRBD2 (5 bases). V lost 10 bases to trimming and J lost 15 bases, with 25 bases between them. Germline V gene data show CDR1 as MNHNS and CDR2 as SASEGT. CDR3 length: 13 amino acids. The CDR3: CATREELWTVGFF. Written as DNA, the CDR3 is TGTGCCACTAGGGAAGAGTTATGGACTGTCGGGTTCTTC.

This sequence joins TRBV14 and TRBJ2-1; 8 nucleotides align to TRBD1. V dropped 4 bases and J dropped 4; count of bases not matched to a gene: 12. CDR3 length: 17 residues. Germline lookup yields CDR1 SGHDN and CDR2 FVKESK. The CDR3 protein is CASSLRQGAIYYNEQFF. The CDR3 DNA follows: TGTGCCAGCAGCCTCAGGCAGGGGGCGATATATTACAATGAGCAGTTCTTC.

DNA of the CDR3: TGTGCCAGCAGCGTAGTTGTGACTAGCGGGTGGTGGAACACCGGGGAGCTGTTTTTT. Translating it yields CASSVVVTSGWWNTGELFF. The chain joins TRBV9 to TRBJ2-2, with 10 bases that match TRBD2. Germline-derived CDR1 and CDR2 are SGDLS and YYNGEE. V lost 0 bases and J lost 1; bases outside the gene matches: 9. The CDR3 is made up of 19 amino acids.

The rearrangement joins TRBV15 to TRBJ2-3; D is perhaps TRBD1 or TRBD2 (5 bases each). The V end lost 4 bases, the J end lost 6 bases, and 20 bases lay between the germline ends. The length of the CDR3 is 16 residues. Germline V gives CDR1 LNHNV, CDR2 YYDKDF (reference sequence). Here the CDR3 DNA reads TGTGCCACCAGCACAGAGAGGGGACCCGGGTCGGATACGCAGTATTTT. Amino acid sequence: CATSTERGPGSDTQYF.

V is TRBV10-2 and J is TRBJ2-3; the match to TRBD2 covers 12 bases. CDR3 length equals 18 residues. Looked up from germline, CDR1 is WSHSY and CDR2 is SAAADI. J was trimmed by 10 bases and V by 3 bases; bases with no gene match: 17. The CDR3 region has the DNA TGCGCCAGCAGTGAAAGTACTAGCGGGAGGCCCCTCCAGTGGGCGCAGTATTTT. This sequence encodes CASSESTSGRPLQWAQYF.

The chain has TRBV27 and TRBJ2-1, with D perhaps TRBD2 (5 bases). Between the trimmed V and J ends, which lost 3 bases and 9 bases, there was a span of 9 bases. The germline CDR1 and CDR2 sequences are MNHEY and SMNVEV (reference sequence). CDR3 length: 12 amino acids. This CDR3 is CASSFGGPEQFF. DNA for the CDR3: TGTGCCAGCAGTTTCGGCGGGCCTGAGCAGTTCTTC.

V gene TRBV7-2 combines with J gene TRBJ2-1; 13 bases line up with TRBD2. J was trimmed by 4 bases and V by 4 bases; bases with no gene match: 7. The CDR3 loop spans 17 amino acids. Germline loops: CDR1 SGHTA, CDR2 FQGNSA. The CDR3 coding sequence is TGTGCCAGCAGCTCAAGAGGGACTAGCGGGATTTACAATGAGCAGTTCTTC. It specifies CASSSRGTSGIYNEQFF. Looking up the rest from reference TRBV7-2 and TRBJ2-1 gives the full variable domain: GAGVSQSPSNKVTEKGKDVELRCDPISGHTALYWYRQSLGQGLEFLIYFQGNSAPDKSGLPSDRFSAERTGGSVSTLTIQRTQQEDSAVYLCASSSRGTSGIYNEQFFGPGTRLTVL.

The V call is TRBV1, the J call TRBJ1-5. TRBV1 is classified as a pseudogene. The CDR3 has 17 residues. CDR3 amino acids: CTSSQERPPESNQPQHF. CDR3 sequence (DNA): TGCACCAGCAGCCAAGAAAGGCCCCCAGAGAGCAATCAGCCCCAGCATTTT.

The chain carries TRBV28 and TRBJ2-1; D is uncertain. The CDR3 runs 15 residues. Between the trimmed V and J ends, which lost 3 bases and 7 bases, there was a span of 16 bases. Germline V CDR1 and CDR2: MDHEN, SYDVKM. Written as DNA, the CDR3 is TGTGCCAGCAGTTTTGACGGACCTAAACGAAATGAGCAGTTCTTC. Amino acid sequence: CASSFDGPKRNEQFF.

The chain joins TRBV11-2 to TRBJ1-2; 12 nucleotides line up with TRBD1. Germline CDR1 reads SGHAT; CDR2 reads FQNNGV. CDR3 size: 18 residues. J was trimmed by 6 bases and V by 0 bases; bases with no gene match: 11. The CDR3 reads CASSLDRPPGTGGNGYTF. The CDR3 DNA is TGTGCCAGCAGCTTAGATAGACCCCCCGGGACAGGGGGCAATGGCTACACCTTC.

In its sample, this clone was seen once. The chain couples TRBV6-5 to TRBJ1-2, with TRBD1 as a possible D gene (5 bases). V was clipped by 2 bases and J by 0 bases, with 13 bases between them. Germline CDR1 and CDR2: MNHEY and SVGAGI. This CDR3 region has 16 residues. The CDR3 DNA is TGTGCCAGCAGTTACCAGGAGGCAGGGTCTAACTATGGCTACACCTTC. Its translation is CASSYQEAGSNYGYTF.

The rearrangement joins TRBV30 to TRBJ2-5; 15 nucleotides line up with TRBD2. The CDR3 contains 18 residues. Germline CDR1 GTSNPN, CDR2 SVGIG (reference sequence). V dropped 1 base and J dropped 4; count of bases not matched to a gene: 10. The CDR3 protein is CAWSEGTSGRPPGETQYF. The CDR3 coding sequence is TGTGCCTGGAGTGAGGGGACTAGCGGGAGGCCCCCCGGAGAGACCCAGTACTTC.

The genes are TRBV10-3 and TRBJ1-1; no clear D gene. The germline gives CDR1 ENHRY, CDR2 SYGVKD. CDR3 length: 14 amino acids. V shed 0 bases and J shed 2 bases, with 7 bases lying between them. The CDR3 DNA sequence: TGTGCCATCAGTGAGTCGAAGACTAACACTGAAGCTTTCTTT. Protein: CAISESKTNTEAFF.

This rearrangement joins TRBV7-3 to TRBJ1-1; maybe TRBD1 (5 bases). Deletions cut 5 bases from V and 1 base from J, with 11 bases between. Per the germline V gene, CDR1 is SGHTA and CDR2 is FQGTGA. This CDR3 region has 14 residues. The CDR3 DNA follows: TGTGCCAGCAGCCCTCCGGGGACGAACACTGAAGCTTTCTTT. Encoded protein: CASSPPGTNTEAFF.